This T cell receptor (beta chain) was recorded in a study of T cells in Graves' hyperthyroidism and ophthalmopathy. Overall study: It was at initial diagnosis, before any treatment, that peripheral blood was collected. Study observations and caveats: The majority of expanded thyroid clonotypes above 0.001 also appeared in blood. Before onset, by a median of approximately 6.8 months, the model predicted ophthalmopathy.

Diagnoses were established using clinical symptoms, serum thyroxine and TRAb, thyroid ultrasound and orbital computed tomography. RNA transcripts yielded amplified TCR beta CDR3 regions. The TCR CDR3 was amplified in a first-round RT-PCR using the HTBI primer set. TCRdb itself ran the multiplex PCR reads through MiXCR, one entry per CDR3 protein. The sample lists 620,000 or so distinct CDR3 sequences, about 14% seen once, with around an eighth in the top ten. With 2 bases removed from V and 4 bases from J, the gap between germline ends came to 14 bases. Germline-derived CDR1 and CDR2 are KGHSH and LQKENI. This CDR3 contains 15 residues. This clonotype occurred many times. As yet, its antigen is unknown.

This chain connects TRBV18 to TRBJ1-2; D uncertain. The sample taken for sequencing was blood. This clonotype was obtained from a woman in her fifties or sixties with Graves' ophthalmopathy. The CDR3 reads CASSPIQDGSYGYTF. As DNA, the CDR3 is TGTGCCAGCTCACCAATCCAGGACGGATCCTATGGCTACACCTTC.